Listed below are T cell receptor beta chains from one sample, sequenced in a study of control samples from healthy donors and cancer patients. The method was immunoSEQ multiplex PCR; TCRdb's version includes in-frame clones alone and lacks a portion of them. The data contain approximately 170,000 clones, roughly 92% of them singletons. The sequenced sample was blood. All receptors derive from a man aged 25 to 40 in good health. The CDR3 runs from the conserved cysteine through the conserved F or W. Each record gives: D gene, J gene, V gene, clone size, CDR3 DNA, CDR3 protein. The D gene is left open where the match is weak. Where a row states a size, it is once, few, many or the class of an expanded clone; other rows omit it.

>TRBD1|TRBJ1-6|TRBV2|.
TGTGCCAGCAACCCCCGGGACAGGGGTCAAAATTCACCCCTCCACTTT
CASNPRDRGQNSPLHF
>TRBD1|TRBJ1-1|TRBV7-9|.
TGTGCCAGCAGCTTCCATGCAGGGGGCGGCACTGAAGCTTTCTTT
CASSFHAGGGTEAFF
>TRBD1|TRBJ1-5|TRBV28|once
TGTGCCAGCAGGGGGACAGGGGGCCAGCCCCAGCATTTT
CASRGTGGQPQHF
>TRBD1|TRBJ1-1|TRBV5-5|few
TGTGCCAGCACCCCTGGGGACAGGGGAACGATGAACACTGAAGCTTTCTTT
CASTPGDRGTMNTEAFF
>.|TRBJ2-7|TRBV7-9|.
TGTGCCAGCAGCTTAATGGTAAACGAGCAGTACTTC
CASSLMVNEQYF
>.|TRBJ2-7|TRBV7-2|once
TGTGCCAGCAGCTATCAGGGGAGATACGAGCAGTACTTC
CASSYQGRYEQYF
>.|TRBJ1-3|TRBV2|.
TGTGCCAGCAGGCAGGGTGCCGGAAACACCATATATTTT
CASRQGAGNTIYF
>.|TRBJ2-1|TRBV2|few
TGTGCCAGCAGCGAACAGAACCAAGGCCACAATGAGCAGTTCTTC
CASSEQNQGHNEQFF
>.|TRBJ2-2|TRBV10-2|.
TGCGCCAGCGGGGCGGGACACAACACCGGGGAGCTGTTTTTT
CASGAGHNTGELFF
>.|TRBJ1-2|TRBV5-6|.
TGTGCCAGCAGCTTGCGCCAAGGTTGGGGCTACACCTTC
CASSLRQGWGYTF